Presented here are 26 T cell receptor beta chains from one specimen sequenced in a study of identical twins. TCRdb re-called the 5' RACE reads through MiXCR, storing one row per CDR3 protein. Seen here are some 270,000 distinct CDR3 sequences, around 8.3% observed once, and the top ten hold less than 4%. These data also featured in a second study, about yellow fever vaccine responses in identical twins.

Sample: CD8+ T cells sorted from blood. The receptors derive from a woman aged 18-29 years in good health.

The chain joins TRBV7-9 to TRBJ2-7; TRBD1 agrees at 7 bases. Trimming cost V 4 bases and J 9 bases; bases outside gene matches: 15. This CDR3 region has 15 residues. Germline-derived CDR1 and CDR2 are SEHNR and FQNEAQ (reference sequence). CDR3 DNA: TGTGCCAGCAGCTCGAGGGACAGCCGCCAAGTTGTGCAGTACTTC. This codes for CASSSRDSRQVVQYF.

This clonotype showed up many times. The chain joins TRBV29-1 to TRBJ1-1; the D is unclear. The CDR3 contains 12 residues. Trimming stripped 7 bases from V and 6 bases from J, with 15 bases between. From germline, CDR1 is SQVTM and CDR2 ANQGSEA. CDR3 nucleotides: TGCAGCGGCGCGAACCCCCCATCTGAAGCTTTCTTT. The encoded protein is CSGANPPSEAFF.

Notes on this clonotype: Being one base from a much bigger clone, this may be a read error. V usage is TRBV2 and J usage is TRBJ2-1, with 9 nucleotides matching TRBD1. The CDR3 is 15 amino acids. CDR1 is SNHLY and CDR2 is FYNNEI in the germline V gene. In DNA form, the CDR3 reads TGTGCCAGCGCTTATCCCGGGACAGGGAACAATGAGAAGTTCTTC. This sequence encodes CASAYPGTGNNEKFF.

In this sample, this clonotype turned up a few times. J is TRBJ2-7 and V is TRBV20-1; 10 nucleotides line up with TRBD1. V was clipped by 6 bases and J by 5 bases; unmatched bases: 7. Per the germline V gene, CDR1 is DFQATT and CDR2 is SNEGSKA (reference sequence). The CDR3 spans 13 residues. The CDR3 region has the DNA TGCAGTGCCCGATTGACAGGGGGCGACGAGCAGTACTTC. This translates into CSARLTGGDEQYF.

This sequence joins TRBV30 and TRBJ2-1; D ambiguous. V shed 3 bases and J shed 0 bases, with 9 bases lying between them. CDR1 GTSNPN and CDR2 SVGIG come from the germline V gene (reference sequence). This CDR3 spans 14 amino acids. The CDR3 loop is CAWRQRSSYNEQFF. The CDR3 region has the DNA TGTGCCTGGAGACAACGGAGCTCCTACAATGAGCAGTTCTTC.

This clonotype has a handful of counts. The CDR3 sequence: CATSDLGGNMGIQYF. The CDR3 DNA reads as TGTGCCACCAGTGATCTCGGCGGTAATATGGGCATTCAGTACTTC. J is TRBJ2-4 and V is TRBV24-1; no firm D call. Trimming pared 3 bases from V and 9 bases from J, leaving 17 bases between. This CDR3 has 15 amino acids. The germline V gene encodes CDR1 KGHDR and CDR2 SFDVKD.

This clonotype turned up a few times. The J gene is TRBJ2-1, the V gene TRBV5-1; D is uncertain. V gave up 7 bases and J gave up 16 bases, with 27 bases separating them. This CDR3 is built from 14 residues. The germline gives CDR1 SGHRS, CDR2 YFSETQ. CDR3 loop: CASRPLTSYNERFF. As DNA, the CDR3 is TGCGCCAGCCGCCCACTGACCTCCTACAATGAGCGTTTCTTC.

The sample holds many counts of this clonotype. This chain links TRBV6-4 with TRBJ2-3; TRBD1 matches at 8 bases. The CDR3 spans 16 residues. J was trimmed by 1 base and V by 0 bases; bases with no gene match: 3. The germline CDR1 and CDR2 sequences are MRHNA and SNTAGT. For the CDR3, the DNA is TGTGCCAGCAGTGACTCGTCAGGGGGCGGCACAGATACGCAGTATTTT. It encodes CASSDSSGGGTDTQYF.

This rearrangement joins TRBV7-6 to TRBJ2-1, with D hard to call. Trimming removed 5 bases from V and 7 bases from J, with 15 bases in between. Germline V CDR1 and CDR2: SGHVS, FNYEAQ. The CDR3 extends over 14 amino acids. The CDR3: CASSHPSTWNEQFF. CDR3 nucleotides: TGTGCCAGCAGCCACCCCAGCACGTGGAATGAGCAGTTCTTC.

This clonotype was counted at least ten times. The genes are TRBV10-3 and TRBJ1-6; tentative D call: TRBD1 (5 bases). Trimming took off 6 bases at V and 6 bases at J, with 9 bases between the two ends. Looked up from germline, CDR1 is ENHRY and CDR2 is SYGVKD. The CDR3 is made up of 13 amino acids. The CDR3 reads CAISDSLNSPLHF. The CDR3 nucleotides read TGTGCCATCAGCGACAGTCTTAATTCACCCCTCCACTTT.

This clonotype was seen a few times. The chain links TRBV25-1 to TRBJ1-4; unclear D gene. The CDR3 is 14 residues long. Germline V gives CDR1 MGHDK, CDR2 SYGVNS. Trimming left V 2 bases short and J 0 bases short, with 4 bases between. The CDR3 loop reads CASSERTTNEKLFF. In DNA form, the CDR3 reads TGTGCCAGCAGTGAACGGACAACTAATGAAAAACTGTTTTTT.

This chain uses TRBV7-3 with TRBJ2-5; weak D call: TRBD2 (7 bases). The V gene lost 2 bases and the J gene lost 2 bases, with 15 bases spanning the gap. Germline V gene lookup returns CDR1 SGHTA and CDR2 FQGTGA. This CDR3 is 16 amino acids long. The CDR3 reads CASSLLGGGIQETQYF. CDR3 nucleotides: TGTGCCAGCAGCTTATTAGGGGGGGGCATACAAGAGACCCAGTACTTC.

V usage is TRBV4-3 and J usage is TRBJ2-7, with D maybe TRBD1 (5 bases). The V and J ends lost 0 bases and 3 bases respectively, with 12 bases between them. The germline V gene encodes CDR1 LGHNA and CDR2 YSLEER. The CDR3 loop spans 15 amino acids. The CDR3 region has the DNA TGCGCCAGCAGCCAAGAAACGCAGACAGACTACGAGCAGTACTTC. This gives the protein CASSQETQTDYEQYF.

This clonotype occurred many times. CDR3 coding DNA: TGTGCCAGCAGAGCCGGGACTAGCGGGGGGGCAAACTGGAATGAGCAGTTCTTC. It codes for CASRAGTSGGANWNEQFF. This chain joins TRBV12-3 or TRBV12-4 and TRBJ2-1; 16 bases map to TRBD2. This CDR3 region has 18 residues. J gave up 7 bases and V 6 bases, and 12 bases lay outside the gene matches.

This clonotype occurred once. The chain uses TRBV11-1 and TRBJ2-1; D remains unclear. Germline V CDR1 and CDR2: SGHAT, FQDESV (reference sequence). V gave up 5 bases and J gave up 10 bases, with 12 bases separating them. This CDR3 is 12 amino acids long. CDR3 in amino acids: CASSLNQEEQFF. The CDR3 nucleotides are TGTGCCAGCAGCCTCAATCAGGAGGAGCAGTTCTTC.

This clonotype has only a few counts. V is TRBV28 and J is TRBJ2-1; D possibly corresponds to TRBD2 (5 bases). Per germline, CDR1 MDHEN and CDR2 SYDVKM. The V end lost 3 bases, the J end lost 7 bases, and 19 bases lay between the germline ends. The CDR3 runs to 16 residues. This CDR3 is CASSFTTAAWKNEQFF. The CDR3 DNA sequence: TGTGCCAGCAGTTTCACAACAGCGGCTTGGAAAAATGAGCAGTTCTTC.

There are a few counts of this clonotype. The chain has TRBV4-2 and TRBJ2-2; no definite D call. Looked up from germline, CDR1 is LGHNA and CDR2 is YNFKEQ. Trimming stripped 0 bases from V and 8 bases from J, with 10 bases between. This CDR3 has 14 amino acids. The CDR3 DNA is TGTGCCAGCAGCCAAGATAGGATCTCTGGGGAGCTGTTTTTT. Protein: CASSQDRISGELFF.

The DNA of the CDR3 is TGTGCCAGCAGTCCTGGGACAGGACACAACACCGGGGAGCTGTTTTTT. Amino acids: CASSPGTGHNTGELFF. V is TRBV28 and J is TRBJ2-2; 8 bases fit TRBD1. This CDR3 has 16 amino acids. Germline lookup yields CDR1 MDHEN and CDR2 SYDVKM. J lost 2 bases, V lost 5 bases, and 7 bases had no gene match.

This clonotype showed up many times. The chain links TRBV29-1 to TRBJ1-1, with TRBD1 identical over 7 bases. The CDR3 has 13 residues. With V trimmed by 7 bases and J by 0 bases, 5 bases remained unmatched. The germline CDR1 and CDR2 sequences are SQVTM and ANQGSEA. The CDR3 DNA reads as TGCAGCGCCTTGACAGGGCTGAACACTGAAGCTTTCTTT. Protein product: CSALTGLNTEAFF.

The chain recombines TRBV7-8 with TRBJ2-7; weak D call: TRBD1 (6 bases). Germline V gives CDR1 SGHVS, CDR2 FQNEAQ. V was pared by 1 base and J by 6 bases, with 10 bases between. The CDR3 loop spans 13 amino acids. In nucleotides, the CDR3 is TGTGCCAGCAGCTTAGTCACAGGGACCGAGCAGTACTTC. Amino acid sequence: CASSLVTGTEQYF. Filled out from reference TRBV7-8 and TRBJ2-7, the complete variable domain reads GAGVSQSPRYKVAKRGQDVALRCDPISGHVSLFWYQQALGQGPEFLTYFQNEAQLDKSGLPSDRFFAERPEGSVSTLKIQRTQQEDSAVYLCASSLVTGTEQYFGPGTRLTVT.

The chain uses TRBV6-2 or TRBV6-3 and TRBJ2-1; a possible D gene is TRBD1 (7 bases). Germline V gives CDR1 MNHEY, CDR2 SVGEGT. This CDR3 has 14 residues. Trimming stripped 5 bases from V and 8 bases from J, with 16 bases between. CDR3 coding DNA: TGTGCCAGCAGTGTAACGACAGGGACTGATGAGCAGTTCTTC. It translates to CASSVTTGTDEQFF.

The CDR3 DNA reads as TGTGCCAGCACTCCGGATCCACTAGCGGGAATAAAGTATTTT. Residues: CASTPDPLAGIKYF. The chain has TRBV12-3 or TRBV12-4 and TRBJ2-3; 10 bases are shared with TRBD2. The CDR3 totals 14 residues. V was pared by 7 bases and J by 13 bases, with 14 bases of the junction left unmatched.

The chain joins TRBV7-2 to TRBJ2-1, with D perhaps being TRBD1 or TRBD2 (5 bases each). The V gene's germline CDR1 is SGHTA and CDR2 FQGNSA. V dropped 2 bases and J dropped 0 bases, with 11 bases sitting between them. The CDR3 has 16 residues. The CDR3 here is CASSLFSRGSYNEQFF. CDR3 DNA: TGTGCCAGCAGCTTATTCTCGAGGGGCTCCTACAATGAGCAGTTCTTC.

The chain recombines TRBV12-3 or TRBV12-4 with TRBJ1-4; the D is unclear. CDR3 length: 13 amino acids. Trimming took 5 bases from V and 8 from J, leaving 12 bases between them. The CDR3: CASSLVRGEKLFF. CDR3 coding DNA: TGTGCCAGCAGTCTTGTTCGAGGGGAAAAACTGTTTTTT.

In this sample, this clonotype turned up a few times. The chain uses TRBV7-6 and TRBJ2-1; 7 nucleotides line up with TRBD2. CDR1 SGHVS and CDR2 FNYEAQ come from the germline V gene. This CDR3 has 15 residues. V was clipped by 5 bases and J by 5 bases; unmatched bases: 9. In DNA form, the CDR3 reads TGTGCCAGCAGCCCCGGGGGGTTGCATCACAATGAGCAGTTCTTC. This translates into CASSPGGLHHNEQFF.

The chain links TRBV7-9 to TRBJ2-2; 9 nucleotides align to TRBD1. The CDR3 totals 15 residues. V dropped 5 bases and J dropped 1; count of bases not matched to a gene: 2. The V gene's germline CDR1 is SEHNR and CDR2 FQNEAQ (reference sequence). The CDR3 protein is CASSEGQGNTGELFF. The CDR3 bases are TGTGCCAGCAGCGAGGGACAGGGGAACACCGGGGAGCTGTTTTTT.